The next 24 T cell receptor beta chains were all read from a single sample in a study of CDR3 diversity in severe acne. Using its own MiXCR run on the PCR reads, TCRdb lists one record per CDR3 protein. The table shows approximately 77,000 distinct CDR3 sequences, with about 53% occurring only once. The sequencing sample was made of blood. Every receptor here comes from a male donor with severe acne vulgaris.

This clonotype was observed a few times. The V and J genes are TRBV6-4 and TRBJ1-6; perhaps TRBD1 as D (5 bases). This CDR3 region has 20 residues. The V end lost 4 bases, the J end lost 0 bases, and 22 bases lay between the germline ends. The V gene's germline CDR1 is MRHNA and CDR2 SNTAGT. This CDR3 is CASSGRTGTFSSSYNSPLHF. CDR3 in DNA: TGTGCCAGCAGTGGAAGAACAGGAACCTTTTCGAGCTCCTATAATTCACCCCTCCACTTT.

The chain employs TRBV20-1 and TRBJ2-7; D not resolved. This CDR3 comprises 10 residues. Germline CDR1 DFQATT, CDR2 SNEGSKA (reference sequence). V was pared by 4 bases and J by 0 bases, with 1 base between. The CDR3 DNA is TGCAGTGCTACCTCCTACGAGCAGTACTTC. Protein: CSATSYEQYF.

In its sample, this clonotype ranks as medium-sized (0.01 to 0.1%). The chain joins TRBV6-4 to TRBJ2-3; 7 bases are shared with TRBD2. Germline-derived CDR1 and CDR2 are MRHNA and SNTAGT. There are 15 residues in the CDR3. The V and J ends lost 0 bases and 6 bases, in that order; junction bases with no gene match: 6. The CDR3 spells CASSDSGGGLDTQYF. Here the CDR3 DNA reads TGTGCCAGCAGTGACTCTGGCGGGGGACTCGATACGCAGTATTTT.

This clonotype was seen repeatedly, ten times or more. The genes are TRBV25-1 and TRBJ1-3; D is perhaps TRBD1 (5 bases). Trimming stripped 7 bases from V and 2 bases from J, with 15 bases between. The CDR3 is made up of 15 amino acids. CDR1 is MGHDK and CDR2 is SYGVNS in the germline V gene. Here the CDR3 reads CASKIGGTAGNTIYF. CDR3 coding DNA: TGTGCCAGCAAGATCGGCGGGACGGCTGGAAACACCATATATTTT.

In its sample, this clonotype is medium-sized. V is TRBV2 and J is TRBJ2-7; TRBD2 aligns across 9 bases. Losses at the gene ends were 9 bases for V and 6 bases for J; bases not matched to a gene: 9. The CDR3 is made up of 13 amino acids. Germline-derived CDR1 and CDR2 are SNHLY and FYNNEI. The CDR3 protein is CASSGSLTGEQYF. The CDR3 DNA sequence: TGTGCCAGTAGCGGGAGTCTAACGGGCGAGCAGTACTTC. The full variable domain, rest sourced from reference TRBV2 and TRBJ2-7, is EPEVTQTPSHQVTQMGQEVILRCVPISNHLYFYWYRQILGQKVEFLVSFYNNEISEKSEIFDDQFSVERPDGSNFTLKIRSTKLEDSAMYFCASSGSLTGEQYFGPGTRLTVT.

The table lists this clonotype with a count of one. CDR3 in amino acids: CASSGTGSHSNQPQHF. The CDR3 DNA follows: TGTGCCAGCAGCGGGACAGGGAGTCATAGCAATCAGCCCCAGCATTTT. The chain uses TRBV7-9 and TRBJ1-5; 9 nucleotides agree with TRBD1. The CDR3 extends over 16 amino acids. V was pared by 5 bases and J by 0 bases, with 5 bases of the junction left unmatched. Germline V gene lookup returns CDR1 SEHNR and CDR2 FQNEAQ (reference sequence).

V usage is TRBV10-3 and J usage is TRBJ2-3; 13 bases map to TRBD2. Trimming removed 10 bases from V and 1 base from J; junction bases left unmatched: 5. This CDR3 region has 15 residues. Germline-derived CDR1 and CDR2 are ENHRY and SYGVKD. CDR3 loop: CASRLAGGRTDTQYF. The CDR3 DNA reads TGTGCCAGCCGACTAGCGGGAGGTCGCACAGATACGCAGTATTTT.

This clonotype was recorded many times. The chain combines TRBV10-3 with TRBJ1-1, with 12 nucleotides matching TRBD1. V was clipped by 6 bases and J by 0 bases; unmatched bases: 5. Germline lookup yields CDR1 ENHRY and CDR2 SYGVKD. The CDR3 has 16 amino acids. The CDR3 nucleotides are TGTGCCATCAGCTCGGGACAGGGGGCCCTGAACACTGAAGCTTTCTTT. Amino acids: CAISSGQGALNTEAFF.

This clonotype was detected ten times or more. V gene TRBV6-4 combines with J gene TRBJ2-1; D unresolved. This CDR3 has 14 residues. CDR1 and CDR2 (germline): MRHNA, SNTAGT. V dropped 6 bases and J dropped 6 bases, with 15 bases sitting between them. DNA for the CDR3: TGTGCCAGCAGCAATAAGGGCAGTGTCAATGAGCAGTTCTTC. Protein sequence: CASSNKGSVNEQFF.

Remarks on this clonotype: Being one base from a much bigger clone, this may be a read error. The chain joins TRBV7-2 to TRBJ1-1; no firm D call. Trimming left V 5 bases short and J 5 bases short, with 15 bases between. Germline loops: CDR1 SGHTA, CDR2 FQGNSA. The CDR3 consists of 14 residues. CDR3 bases: TGTGCCAGCAGCCAAATGCGGCGGGCAACTGAAGCTTTCTTT. It specifies CASSQMRRATEAFF.

This clonotype was counted a few times. The chain recombines TRBV6-2 or TRBV6-3 with TRBJ2-3; 9 positions match TRBD1. There are 15 residues in the CDR3. CDR1 and CDR2 (germline): MNHEY, SVGEGT. V trimming: 1 base; J trimming: 3 bases; junction bases outside the gene matches: 2. CDR3 loop: CASSYFGQGTDTQYF. The CDR3 DNA reads TGTGCCAGCAGTTACTTCGGACAGGGGACAGATACGCAGTATTTT.

The chain couples TRBV25-1 to TRBJ1-2, with 9 bases that match TRBD1. CDR1 is MGHDK and CDR2 is SYGVNS in the germline V gene. CDR3 length: 13 amino acids. Losses at the gene ends were 3 bases for V and 5 bases for J; bases not matched to a gene: 1. The CDR3 here is CASSDGQGYGYTF. CDR3 bases: TGTGCCAGCAGTGACGGACAGGGGTATGGCTACACCTTC.

This clonotype has just a few counts. This chain connects TRBV5-8 to TRBJ2-5; perhaps D is TRBD1 or TRBD2 (6 bases each). Germline V gives CDR1 SGHTS, CDR2 YDEGEE. V lost 6 bases and J lost 4, with 19 bases in between. The CDR3 has 15 residues. CDR3 in DNA: TGTGCCAGCAACCGCGCGAGGGGGGCAGGAGAGACCCAGTACTTC. It yields the protein CASNRARGAGETQYF.

This clonotype was found once. At one of its ends the junction is not consistent with the germline gene, which may arise from a read error. The V gene is TRBV11-2, the J gene TRBJ2-7; D is tentatively TRBD1 or TRBD2 (6 bases each). Germline CDR1 and CDR2: SGHAT and FQNNGV. The length of the CDR3 is 15 residues. The CDR3 nucleotides are TGTGCCAGCAGATTAGAGGGGGGCGGCTCCTACGAGCAGTACTTC. The encoded protein is CASRLEGGGSYEQYF.

The V gene is TRBV7-9, the J gene TRBJ2-5; 12 bases line up with TRBD2. CDR3 length: 17 residues. The germline V gene has CDR1 SEHNR and CDR2 FQNEAQ (reference sequence). The V and J ends lost 1 base and 10 bases, in that order; junction bases with no gene match: 13. The CDR3 DNA follows: TGTGCCAGCAGCTTAGTACCGGCCTCGACTAGCGGGAGACTCCAGTACTTC. It specifies CASSLVPASTSGRLQYF.

This clonotype was observed at least ten times. This sequence joins TRBV7-8 and TRBJ2-2; D may be TRBD2 (6 bases). V was cut by 4 bases and J by 4 bases, with 16 bases left in between. The CDR3 has 16 amino acids. Germline V gene lookup returns CDR1 SGHVS and CDR2 FQNEAQ. The CDR3 nucleotides read TGTGCCAGCAGCTCCGAATGGAGGGGAAGCACCGGGGAGCTGTTTTTT. This gives the protein CASSSEWRGSTGELFF.

A note on this clonotype: A read error may produce the germline difference seen at one junction end. The rearrangement uses TRBV10-3 and TRBJ2-1; no clear D gene. Germline values: CDR1 ENHRY, CDR2 SYGVKD. The length of the CDR3 is 15 residues. The CDR3 region has the DNA TGTGCCGTCAGTGTGACCGACTTTACTAAAAATGAGCAGTTCTTC. It specifies CAVSVTDFTKNEQFF.

This rearrangement joins TRBV10-1 to TRBJ2-5, with TRBD2 matching 7 bases. The ends lost 0 bases at V and 9 bases at J; junction bases unmatched: 7. Germline CDR1 and CDR2: WNHNN and SYGVQD (reference sequence). The CDR3 spans 14 residues. In DNA form, the CDR3 reads TGCGCCAGCAGTGAGTCGTATGACCGGGGGGCCCAGTACTTC. It yields the protein CASSESYDRGAQYF.

This clonotype was detected only a few times. This chain uses TRBV3-1 with TRBJ1-5; possible D gene TRBD1, 5 bases. Trimming removed 3 bases from V and 5 bases from J, with 8 bases in between. The CDR3 is 13 amino acids. Germline CDR1 LGHDT, CDR2 YNNKEL (reference sequence). CDR3 protein: CASSHREYQPQHF. CDR3 coding DNA: TGTGCCAGCAGCCACAGGGAGTATCAGCCCCAGCATTTT.

The chain couples TRBV2 to TRBJ2-5; 7 bases are a match to TRBD1. Germline V gene lookup returns CDR1 SNHLY and CDR2 FYNNEI. The trim removed 6 bases at V and 13 bases at J, leaving 14 bases unmatched. There are 13 residues in the CDR3. The CDR3 DNA is TGTGCCAGCAGCGAGGGGGCGACGGGCGAGCGGTACTTC. Translated: CASSEGATGERYF. The full variable domain, with the rest looked up from reference TRBV2 and TRBJ2-5, is EPEVTQTPSHQVTQMGQEVILRCVPISNHLYFYWYRQILGQKVEFLVSFYNNEISEKSEIFDDQFSVERPDGSNFTLKIRSTKLEDSAMYFCASSEGATGERYFGPGTRLLVL.

This clonotype was counted only a few times. This chain connects TRBV4-1 to TRBJ2-7; unclear D gene. CDR3 length: 14 residues. Deletions cut 0 bases from V and 3 bases from J, with 9 bases between. CDR1 is MGHRA and CDR2 is YSYEKL in the germline V gene. CDR3 sequence: CASSQEPDGYEQYV. For the CDR3, the DNA is TGCGCCAGCAGCCAAGAACCAGATGGCTACGAGCAGTACGTC.

This clonotype was seen many times. V and J are TRBV9 and TRBJ1-1; maybe TRBD1 (5 bases). This CDR3 comprises 13 residues. The germline gives CDR1 SGDLS, CDR2 YYNGEE. V lost 4 bases to trimming and J lost 5 bases, with 12 bases between them. DNA of the CDR3: TGTGCCAGCAGCCCCGAGGGGAGAACTGAAGCTTTCTTT. This encodes CASSPEGRTEAFF.

The table lists this clonotype with many counts. This sequence joins TRBV6-2 or TRBV6-3 and TRBJ2-7; 8 bases line up with TRBD1. CDR1 is MNHEY and CDR2 is SVGEGT in the germline V gene. There are 16 residues in the CDR3. The ends lost 0 bases at V and 0 bases at J; junction bases unmatched: 4. The CDR3 bases are TGTGCCAGCAGTTACTCAAGGACAGGGAGCTCCTACGAGCAGTACTTC. Its translation: CASSYSRTGSSYEQYF.

A word on this clonotype: Being one base from a much bigger clone, this may be a read error. J is TRBJ2-1 and V is TRBV19; no clear D gene. The CDR3 spans 16 residues. The V gene lost 4 bases and the J gene lost 0 bases, with 13 bases spanning the gap. From germline, CDR1 is LNHDA and CDR2 SQIVND (reference sequence). The CDR3 region has the DNA TGTGCCAGTAGTAGATGGGCCGCGAGCTCCTACAATGAGCAGTTCTTC. This sequence encodes CASSRWAASSYNEQFF.